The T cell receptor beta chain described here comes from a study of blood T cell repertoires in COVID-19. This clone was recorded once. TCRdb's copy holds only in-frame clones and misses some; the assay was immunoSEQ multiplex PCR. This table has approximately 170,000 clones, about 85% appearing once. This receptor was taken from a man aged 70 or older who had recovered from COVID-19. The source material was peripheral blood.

In nucleotides, the CDR3 is TGTGCCAGCAGCCCACCGGGGTCGGGGGTTAAGAGCTCTGGAAACACCATATATTTT. It is translated as CASSPPGSGVKSSGNTIYF. The chain recombines TRBV9 with TRBJ1-3; TRBD1 is a possible D gene (5 bases). V was trimmed by 4 bases and J by 0 bases, leaving 23 bases between them. Germline CDR1 is SGDLS and CDR2 is YYNGEE. This CDR3 comprises 19 residues. Full variable domain (remainder filled in from reference TRBV9 and TRBJ1-3): DSGVTQTPKHLITATGQRVTLRCSPRSGDLSVYWYQQSLDQGLQFLIQYYNGEERAKGNILERFSAQQFPDLHSELNLSSLELGDSALYFCASSPPGSGVKSSGNTIYFGEGSWLTVV.